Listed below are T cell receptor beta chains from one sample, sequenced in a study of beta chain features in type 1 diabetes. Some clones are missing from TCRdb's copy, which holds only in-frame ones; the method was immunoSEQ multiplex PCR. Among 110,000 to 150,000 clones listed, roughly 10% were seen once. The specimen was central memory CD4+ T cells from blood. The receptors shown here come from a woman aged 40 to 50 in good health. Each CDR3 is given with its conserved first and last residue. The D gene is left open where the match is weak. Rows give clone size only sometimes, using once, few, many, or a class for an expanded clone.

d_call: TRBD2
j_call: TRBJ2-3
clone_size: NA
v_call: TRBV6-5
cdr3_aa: CASSSPGGSTDTQYF
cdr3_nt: TGTGCCAGCAGCTCCCCGGGGGGGTCGACAGATACGCAGTATTTT

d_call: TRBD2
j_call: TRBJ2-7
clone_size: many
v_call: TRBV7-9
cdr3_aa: CASSFGGGNEQYF
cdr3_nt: TGTGCCAGCAGCTTTGGGGGAGGGAACGAGCAGTACTTC

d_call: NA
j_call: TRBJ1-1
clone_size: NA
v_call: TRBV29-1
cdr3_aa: CSVDIFTEAFF
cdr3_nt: TGCAGCGTTGATATCTTCACTGAAGCCTTCTTT

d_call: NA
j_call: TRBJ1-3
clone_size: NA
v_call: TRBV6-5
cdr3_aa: CASSYSAGNTIYF
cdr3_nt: TGTGCCAGCAGTTACTCCGCTGGAAACACCATATATTTT

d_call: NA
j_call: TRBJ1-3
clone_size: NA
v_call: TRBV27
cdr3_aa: CASSYRGSGTIYF
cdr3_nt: TGTGCCAGCAGTTACCGAGGCAGCGGCACCATATATTTT

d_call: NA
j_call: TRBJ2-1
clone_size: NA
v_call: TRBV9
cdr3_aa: CASSVGGSNNNEQFF
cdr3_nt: TGTGCCAGCAGCGTAGGCGGGTCAAATAACAATGAGCAGTTCTTC

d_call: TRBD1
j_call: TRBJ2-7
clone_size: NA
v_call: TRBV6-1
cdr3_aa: CASSEYRGLDEQYF
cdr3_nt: TGTGCCAGCAGTGAATACAGGGGGCTGGACGAGCAGTACTTC

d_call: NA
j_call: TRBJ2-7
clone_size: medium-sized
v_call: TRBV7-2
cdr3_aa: CASSFSSYEQYF
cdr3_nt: TGTGCCAGCAGCTTTAGCTCCTACGAGCAGTACTTC

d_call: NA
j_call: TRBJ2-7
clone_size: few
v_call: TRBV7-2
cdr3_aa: CASSPDRYEQYF
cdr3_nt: TGTGCCAGCAGCCCAGACAGGTACGAGCAGTACTTC

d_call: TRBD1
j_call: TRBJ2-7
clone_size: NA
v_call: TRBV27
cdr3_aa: CASSLNRGSYEQYF
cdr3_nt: TGTGCCAGCAGCCTAAACAGGGGCTCCTACGAGCAGTACTTC

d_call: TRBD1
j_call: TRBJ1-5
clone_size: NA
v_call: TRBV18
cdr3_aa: CASSGTGDISNQPQHF
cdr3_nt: TGTGCCAGCTCCGGCACAGGGGACATCAGCAATCAGCCCCAGCATTTT